This T cell receptor (beta chain) was obtained from a study of PD-1 blockade in classical Hodgkin lymphoma. Across the study: Patients were given intravenous nivolumab, 3 mg/kg, every 2 weeks.

Measured with immunoSEQ multiplex PCR; TCRdb has only the in-frame clones, and not every one. The sample holds 75,000 to 100,000 clones, roughly 76% seen once. This CDR3 region has 16 residues. In germline, CDR1 is MNHNY, CDR2 SVGAGI (reference sequence). The V segment lost 7 bases and the J segment 6 bases; nucleotides outside the gene matches: 11. All patients relapsed after autologous stem cell transplantation, and brentuximab vedotin exposure varied. Worth noting for this clone: Antigen unknown.

Broader study findings: When nivolumab was started under 1 year after ASCT, patients were excluded. CD4+ TCR diversity, unlike CD8+, rose significantly by C4D1. Possible causes of repertoire differences, disease activity or prior therapy, remain undefined.

The chain combines TRBV6-6 with TRBJ2-2; 10 nucleotides align to TRBD2. The sequencing used peripheral blood mononuclear cells (PBMCs), collected before the second cycle of nivolumab. This clonotype was obtained from a human donor with classical Hodgkin lymphoma. The CDR3 bases are TGTGCCAGCACCCCCCGGGCTAGCGGGAGCGCCGGGGAGCTGTTTTTT. Its protein is CASTPRASGSAGELFF.